The present T cell receptor beta chain was sequenced within a study of cytomegalovirus exposure and HLA in healthy donors. Whole-study results and caveats: A later analysis found most CMV-associated TCR beta chains apparently HLA-restricted. The listing of roughly 160 TCR beta chains classed them as cytomegalovirus-associated. When analyzed later, a missense DCLRE1C variant was found to be linked to TCR beta V- and J-gene trimming.

The PCR had 60 Vbeta and 13 Jbeta primers. Here immunoSEQ multiplex PCR was the method, and the copy in TCRdb shows in-frame clones only, minus some. The data show around 160,000 clones, around 79% seen once. Points on this clone: The antigen is undetermined.

The V end was cut by 6 bases, the J end by 5 bases, with 16 bases between. The CDR3 loop spans 15 amino acids. Germline loops: CDR1 MNHNY, CDR2 SVGAGI (reference sequence). Sequences were obtained from PBMCs. The V call is TRBV6-6, the J call TRBJ1-4; D remains ambiguous. The receptor's source is a woman aged 40 to 50 in good health and CMV-seropositive. The chain's CDR3 is CASSPPGAENEKLFF. The CDR3 DNA is TGTGCCAGCAGCCCCCCAGGCGCCGAGAATGAAAAACTGTTTTTT.